The next 24 T cell receptor beta chains were all read from a single sample in a study of shared clonotypes between healthy human individuals. Only in-frame clones appear in the TCRdb table, and some are missing; sequencing was by immunoSEQ multiplex PCR. The sample yields under 1 million clones, about 96% seen once. CD45RO-negative, CCR7-selected cells formed the naive CD8 fraction, which excluded terminally differentiated effector memory CD45RA+ cells. The sample was naive CD8+ T cells sorted from blood. The receptors derive from a man aged 25 to 45 in good health.

The chain links TRBV5-1 to TRBJ2-1; maybe TRBD2 (6 bases). The ends were cut back, 0 bases at V and 6 bases at J, with 10 bases in the middle. Germline assignment: CDR1 SGHRS and CDR2 YFSETQ. The CDR3 sequence is 14 residues long. For the CDR3, the DNA is TGCGCCAGCAGCTTGGAATGGAGGGCCAATGAGCAGTTCTTC. Translating it yields CASSLEWRANEQFF.

In DNA, the CDR3 is TGTGCCAGCAGCTTAGAAGGGGCTAGCGGGAGGAGAGGGGGCACAGATACGCAGTATTTT. Translating gives CASSLEGASGRRGGTDTQYF. The J gene is TRBJ2-3, the V gene TRBV7-8; TRBD2 aligns across 11 bases. This CDR3 contains 20 residues. Germline V CDR1 and CDR2: SGHVS, FQNEAQ. The trim removed 1 base at V and 1 base at J, leaving 13 bases unmatched.

The rearrangement links TRBV6-7 to TRBJ2-5, with D possibly being TRBD1 or TRBD2 (5 bases each). TRBV6-7 is an ORF for which the function is uncertain. This CDR3 has 16 amino acids. Trimming left V 6 bases short and J 5 bases short, with 22 bases between. The CDR3 loop reads CASSPKWDQPLETQYF. CDR3 DNA sequence: TGTGCCAGCAGCCCCAAATGGGACCAACCCCTCGAGACCCAGTACTTC.

V usage is TRBV7-9 and J usage is TRBJ2-5; D is unresolved. V was trimmed by 3 bases and J by 1 base, leaving 6 bases between them. Looked up from germline, CDR1 is SEHNR and CDR2 is FQNEAQ (reference sequence). This CDR3 contains 13 residues. DNA for the CDR3: TGTGCCAGCAGCTTTCAGGTCCAAGAGACCCAGTACTTC. It translates to CASSFQVQETQYF.

The chain combines TRBV9 with TRBJ2-1, with D perhaps TRBD1 or TRBD2 (6 bases each). The CDR3 contains 14 residues. Trimming removed 3 bases from V and 7 bases from J, with 14 bases in between. Per germline, CDR1 SGDLS and CDR2 YYNGEE. This CDR3 is CASSEGGSRNEQFF. In nucleotides, the CDR3 is TGTGCCAGCAGCGAAGGGGGGTCGCGGAATGAGCAGTTCTTC.

This clone was seen once. V and J are TRBV29-1 and TRBJ1-1; tentative D call: TRBD1 (5 bases). The germline gives CDR1 SQVTM, CDR2 ANQGSEA. V lost 1 base to trimming and J lost 9 bases, with 9 bases between them. This CDR3 contains 11 residues. CDR3 region: CSVEGRQKAFF. The DNA of the CDR3 is TGCAGCGTTGAAGGGCGACAGAAAGCTTTCTTT.

The chain joins TRBV14 to TRBJ2-7; maybe TRBD2 (6 bases). The CDR3 contains 12 residues. The germline V gene has CDR1 SGHDN and CDR2 FVKESK. V lost 4 bases and J 2 bases, leaving 6 bases between the germline ends. The DNA of the CDR3 is TGTGCCAGCAGCCCGGGAGCCTACGAGCAGTACTTC. It encodes CASSPGAYEQYF.

The chain uses TRBV2 and TRBJ2-1; the match to TRBD2 covers 11 bases. The CDR3 runs to 17 residues. Trimming removed 0 bases from V and 13 bases from J; junction bases left unmatched: 14. The germline CDR1 and CDR2 sequences are SNHLY and FYNNEI. In nucleotides, the CDR3 is TGTGCCAGCAGTGAAGCGGGGGTGGCGCTAGCGGGAGGATCCCAGTTCTTC. Amino acid sequence: CASSEAGVALAGGSQFF.

In this sample, this clone turned up once. The chain carries TRBV27 and TRBJ2-5; D is ambiguous. V lost 2 bases, J lost 3 bases, and 4 bases lay in between. From germline, CDR1 is MNHEY and CDR2 SMNVEV (reference sequence). This CDR3 spans 12 amino acids. The CDR3 bases are TGTGCCAGCAGTTTAGGAGAAGAGACCCAGTACTTC. Protein sequence: CASSLGEETQYF.

J is TRBJ2-7 and V is TRBV5-4, with D possibly TRBD2 on 7 matching bases. Germline values: CDR1 SGHNT, CDR2 YYREEE (reference sequence). V lost 4 bases, J lost 5 bases, and 22 bases lay in between. This CDR3 is built from 16 residues. The CDR3 coding sequence is TGTGCCAGCAGCCCAGGGGTGGCGGGAGAGTTGAACGAGCAGTACTTC. As protein: CASSPGVAGELNEQYF.

The chain is built from TRBV28 and TRBJ2-3; D may be TRBD1 (6 bases). V dropped 1 base and J dropped 4 bases, with 12 bases sitting between them. This CDR3 is built from 15 residues. Germline V gene sequence: CDR1 MDHEN, CDR2 SYDVKM. The CDR3 DNA reads TGTGCCAGCAGTTTATTGGGCAGGGGCGCAGATACGCAGTATTTT. Translating it yields CASSLLGRGADTQYF.

Here the CDR3 reads CASRLAGYYNEQFF. The DNA for the CDR3 is TGTGCCAGCAGACTAGCGGGTTACTACAATGAGCAGTTCTTC. The V and J genes are TRBV5-6 and TRBJ2-1; 9 bases match TRBD2. The CDR3 sequence is 14 residues long. V shed 5 bases and J 3 bases; nucleotides not matched to a gene: 3. Germline CDR1 SGHDT, CDR2 YYEEEE.

V usage is TRBV6-5 and J usage is TRBJ1-4; 10 nucleotides match TRBD1. The CDR3 runs 15 residues. V lost 6 bases, J lost 4 bases, and 5 bases stayed unmatched. Germline V lookup: CDR1 MNHEY, CDR2 SVGAGI. This CDR3 is CASRWGTGDNEKLFF. The CDR3 DNA follows: TGTGCCAGCAGATGGGGGACAGGGGATAATGAAAAACTGTTTTTT.

The CDR3 loop reads CASSKAPGVRGRYEQYF. The CDR3 bases are TGTGCCAGCAGCAAAGCGCCAGGAGTGAGGGGGCGCTACGAGCAGTACTTC. This chain uses TRBV21-1 with TRBJ2-7; TRBD1, the table's D call, lacks a check against the DNA. TRBV21-1 is a recognized pseudogene. CDR3 length: 17 amino acids.

This clone was seen a few times. The chain is built from TRBV19 and TRBJ2-7; D perhaps matches TRBD2 (5 bases). Germline V gene sequence: CDR1 LNHDA, CDR2 SQIVND (reference sequence). Trimming pared 4 bases from V and 7 bases from J, leaving 17 bases between. The CDR3 contains 14 residues. The chain's CDR3 is CASSTRTGIREQYF. The CDR3 DNA reads as TGTGCCAGTAGTACCCGGACGGGGATAAGAGAGCAGTACTTC.

The V gene is TRBV27, the J gene TRBJ1-1; maybe TRBD1 (6 bases). Trimming took off 5 bases at V and 3 bases at J, with 16 bases between the two ends. There are 15 residues in the CDR3. Germline V CDR1 and CDR2: MNHEY, SMNVEV (reference sequence). DNA for the CDR3: TGTGCCAGCAGTCCAGGCACAGGGTGGGACACTGAAGCTTTCTTT. This codes for CASSPGTGWDTEAFF.

The chain combines TRBV7-8 with TRBJ2-7; 7 bases align to TRBD2. The CDR3 extends over 16 amino acids. The ends lost 1 base at V and 3 bases at J; junction bases unmatched: 9. Germline lookup yields CDR1 SGHVS and CDR2 FQNEAQ. The CDR3 here is CASSLVALAGDYEQYF. The CDR3 coding sequence is TGTGCCAGCAGCTTAGTAGCACTGGCGGGGGACTACGAGCAGTACTTC.

In DNA, the CDR3 is TGTGCCAGCAGCTTAGAGGCGTCTTCCTCCTACGAGCAGTACTTC. Protein product: CASSLEASSSYEQYF. The V call is TRBV7-6, the J call TRBJ2-7; D gene unclear. Germline loops: CDR1 SGHVS, CDR2 FNYEAQ. CDR3 length: 15 residues. Trimming pared 1 base from V and 0 bases from J, leaving 10 bases between.

The chain recombines TRBV13 with TRBJ2-7; TRBD1 might be the D (6 bases). This CDR3 region has 15 residues. Germline V lookup: CDR1 PRHDT, CDR2 FYEKMQ (reference sequence). Trimming took 0 bases from V and 3 from J, leaving 12 bases between them. DNA for the CDR3: TGTGCCAGCAGCTTAGGGGGGGCCTCCAACTACGAGCAGTACTTC. It encodes CASSLGGASNYEQYF.

The rearrangement links TRBV28 to TRBJ2-7; 10 nucleotides align to TRBD1. The junction had 11 bases not matched to a gene; V was cut back by 6 bases and J by 3 bases. CDR1 is MDHEN, CDR2 SYDVKM, per germline. This CDR3 has 16 residues. CDR3 bases: TGTGCCAGCAGAACCTCCCCGGGACAGGGGTACTACGAGCAGTACTTC. Residues: CASRTSPGQGYYEQYF.

V is TRBV4-1 and J is TRBJ2-7; tentatively, D is TRBD1 (5 bases). From germline, CDR1 is MGHRA and CDR2 YSYEKL. Between the trimmed V and J ends, which lost 0 bases and 1 base, there was a span of 10 bases. The CDR3 is 15 residues long. The CDR3 reads CASSQDPGASYEQYF. In DNA, the CDR3 is TGCGCCAGCAGCCAAGATCCTGGGGCTTCCTACGAGCAGTACTTC.

In this sample, this clone turned up a few times. V and J are TRBV4-3 and TRBJ2-2; perhaps TRBD1 as D (5 bases). The germline CDR1 and CDR2 sequences are LGHNA and YSLEER. The CDR3 length is 18 residues. Trimming removed 0 bases from V and 6 bases from J, with 20 bases in between. CDR3 in DNA: TGCGCCAGCAGCCAAGATATCGGCGCTCCAGGGTGGGCCGGGGAGCTGTTTTTT. This gives the protein CASSQDIGAPGWAGELFF.

The gene calls are TRBV7-9 and TRBJ2-7; 7 bases are shared with TRBD1. There are 15 residues in the CDR3. The J segment lost 2 bases and the V segment lost 4 bases, leaving 8 bases of the junction unmatched. CDR1 and CDR2 (germline): SEHNR, FQNEAQ (reference sequence). CDR3 in amino acids: CASSSFGTATYEQYF. The CDR3 bases are TGTGCCAGCAGCTCTTTCGGGACAGCCACCTACGAGCAGTACTTC.

The chain has TRBV10-3 and TRBJ2-7; D not resolved. Germline V gene data show CDR1 as ENHRY and CDR2 as SYGVKD. The CDR3 is made up of 14 amino acids. V was cut by 0 bases and J by 0 bases, with 6 bases left in between. The CDR3 region is CAISESTHSYEQYF. CDR3 bases: TGTGCCATCAGTGAGTCGACTCACTCCTACGAGCAGTACTTC.